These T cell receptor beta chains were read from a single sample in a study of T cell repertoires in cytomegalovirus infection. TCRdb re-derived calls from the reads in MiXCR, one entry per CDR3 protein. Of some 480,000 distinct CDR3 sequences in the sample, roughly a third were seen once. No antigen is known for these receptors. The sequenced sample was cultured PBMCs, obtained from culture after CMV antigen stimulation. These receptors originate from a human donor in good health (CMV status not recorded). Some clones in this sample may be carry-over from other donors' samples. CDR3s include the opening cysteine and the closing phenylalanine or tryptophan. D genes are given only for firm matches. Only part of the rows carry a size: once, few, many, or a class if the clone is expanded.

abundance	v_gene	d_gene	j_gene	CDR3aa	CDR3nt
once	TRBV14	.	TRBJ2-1	CASSLSWGASDEQFF	TGTGCCAGCAGCTTGAGCTGGGGGGCTTCCGATGAGCAGTTCTTC
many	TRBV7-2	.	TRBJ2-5	CASSPLRGGEQETQYF	TGTGCCAGCAGCCCCTTAAGAGGGGGGGAGCAAGAGACCCAGTACTTC
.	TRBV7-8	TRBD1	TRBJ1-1	CASSPTTGGVGTEAFF	TGTGCCAGCAGCCCTACGACAGGGGGCGTGGGCACTGAAGCTTTCTTT
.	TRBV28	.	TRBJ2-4	CASSRTHPAKNIQYF	TGTGCCAGCAGCCGGACACATCCGGCCAAAAACATTCAGTACTTC
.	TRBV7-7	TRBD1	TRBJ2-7	CASSLRTGQNYEQYF	TGTGCCAGCAGCTTGAGGACAGGGCAAAACTACGAGCAGTACTTC
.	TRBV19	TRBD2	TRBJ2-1	CASSTPRLAGEKNEQFF	TGTGCCAGTAGTACCCCAAGGCTAGCGGGAGAAAAGAATGAGCAGTTCTTC
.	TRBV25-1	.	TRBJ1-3	CASSEPHGTLSGNTIYF	TGTGCCAGCAGTGAACCCCACGGCACCCTTTCTGGAAACACCATATATTTT
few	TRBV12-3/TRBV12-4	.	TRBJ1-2	CASGGGLRGRWTTF	TGTGCCAGCGGTGGGGGTTTACGGGGGCGGTGGACGACCTTC
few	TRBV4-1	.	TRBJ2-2	CASSQKEGLGELFF	TGCGCCAGCAGCCAAAAAGAGGGGCTCGGGGAGCTGTTTTTT
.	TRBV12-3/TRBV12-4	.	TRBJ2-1	CASESSGIAFYNEQFF	TGTGCCAGCGAGAGCTCCGGGATAGCCTTCTACAATGAGCAGTTCTTC
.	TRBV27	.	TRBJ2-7	CASSRPQGGEQYF	TGTGCCAGCAGCCGTCCTCAAGGGGGCGAGCAGTACTTC
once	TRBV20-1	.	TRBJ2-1	CSARDLVFSPNDEQFF	TGCAGTGCTAGAGATCTCGTCTTTAGCCCTAACGATGAGCAGTTCTTC
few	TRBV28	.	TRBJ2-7	CASRPQGRNGEQYF	TGTGCCAGCAGGCCACAGGGGAGGAACGGCGAGCAGTACTTC
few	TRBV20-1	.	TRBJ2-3	CSAGKGLATDTQYF	TGCAGTGCCGGGAAGGGCCTAGCCACAGATACGCAGTATTTT
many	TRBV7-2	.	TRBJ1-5	CASSSTSSGGPQHF	TGTGCCAGCAGCTCGACCTCTTCCGGCGGGCCCCAGCATTTT
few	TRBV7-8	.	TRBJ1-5	CASSSNKDQPQHF	TGTGCCAGCAGCTCGAATAAGGATCAGCCCCAGCATTTT
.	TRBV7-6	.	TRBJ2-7	CASSLEWGALYEQYF	TGTGCCAGCAGCTTAGAGTGGGGGGCCCTCTACGAGCAGTACTTC
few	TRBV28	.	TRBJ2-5	CASSLTDTPQETQYF	TGTGCCAGCAGTTTAACGGATACTCCGCAAGAGACCCAGTACTTC
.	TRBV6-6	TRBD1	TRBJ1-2	CASSYPQGQGAYTF	TGTGCCAGCAGTTACCCTCAAGGACAGGGGGCCTACACCTTC
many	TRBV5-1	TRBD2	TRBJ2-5	CASSLAGGPAYQETQYF	TGCGCCAGCAGCCTGGCGGGAGGCCCAGCGTACCAAGAGACCCAGTACTTC
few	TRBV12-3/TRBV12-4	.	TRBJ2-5	CASSFAFQETQYF	TGTGCCAGCAGTTTCGCATTTCAAGAGACCCAGTACTTC
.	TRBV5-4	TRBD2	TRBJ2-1	CASSLGTSLGDEQFF	TGTGCCAGCAGCCTCGGGACTAGTTTGGGCGATGAGCAGTTCTTC
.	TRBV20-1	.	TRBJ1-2	CSARVERGRYGYTF	TGCAGTGCTAGAGTGGAGAGGGGCCGCTATGGCTACACCTTC
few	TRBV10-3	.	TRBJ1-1	CATLPGPTNTEAFF	TGTGCCACCTTACCGGGACCGACGAACACTGAAGCTTTCTTT
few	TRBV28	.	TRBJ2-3	CASSSFGGPLSTDTQYF	TGTGCCAGCAGTTCCTTCGGGGGACCCCTTAGCACAGATACGCAGTATTTT
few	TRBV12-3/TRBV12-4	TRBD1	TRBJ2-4	CASSLGGQNIQYF	TGTGCCAGCAGTTTAGGGGGACAGAACATTCAGTACTTC
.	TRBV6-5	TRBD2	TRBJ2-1	CASSYSGGTNEQFF	TGTGCCAGCAGTTACTCGGGAGGGACCAATGAGCAGTTCTTC
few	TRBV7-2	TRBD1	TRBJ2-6	CASIPGQGAAGANVLTF	TGTGCCAGCATCCCAGGGCAGGGGGCAGCTGGGGCCAACGTCCTGACTTTC
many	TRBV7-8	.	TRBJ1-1	CASSPGAANTEAFF	TGTGCCAGCAGCCCCGGGGCAGCGAACACTGAAGCTTTCTTT
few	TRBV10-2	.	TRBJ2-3	CASSEWAGTDTQYF	TGCGCCAGCAGTGAGTGGGCGGGCACAGATACGCAGTATTTT
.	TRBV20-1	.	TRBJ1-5	CSARIGGIRNQPQHF	TGCAGTGCTAGAATTGGGGGGATCCGCAATCAGCCCCAGCATTTT
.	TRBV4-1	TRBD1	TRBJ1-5	CASSHPKDRGNNQPQHF	TGCGCCAGCAGCCATCCTAAGGACAGGGGAAACAATCAGCCCCAGCATTTT
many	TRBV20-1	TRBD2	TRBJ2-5	CSAKRDAGETQYF	TGCAGTGCCAAGCGGGACGCGGGGGAGACCCAGTACTTC
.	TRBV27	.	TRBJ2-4	CASSLSDVAKNIQYF	TGTGCCAGCAGTTTATCGGACGTGGCCAAAAACATTCAGTACTTC
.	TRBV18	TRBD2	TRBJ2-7	CASALVGGTSGSEQYF	TGTGCCAGCGCCCTCGTGGGGGGGACTAGCGGGAGCGAGCAGTACTTC
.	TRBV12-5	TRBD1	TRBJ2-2	CASGTGQGDTGELFF	TGTGCTAGTGGGACCGGACAGGGGGACACCGGGGAGCTGTTTTTT
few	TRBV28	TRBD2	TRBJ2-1	CASTSGSVDEQFF	TGTGCCAGCACTAGCGGGAGTGTAGATGAGCAGTTCTTC
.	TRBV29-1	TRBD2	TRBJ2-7	CSVPGLAGAEQYF	TGCAGCGTCCCGGGACTAGCGGGAGCCGAGCAGTACTTC
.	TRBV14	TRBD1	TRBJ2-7	CASSPTGGEQYF	TGTGCCAGCAGCCCTACAGGGGGCGAGCAGTACTTC